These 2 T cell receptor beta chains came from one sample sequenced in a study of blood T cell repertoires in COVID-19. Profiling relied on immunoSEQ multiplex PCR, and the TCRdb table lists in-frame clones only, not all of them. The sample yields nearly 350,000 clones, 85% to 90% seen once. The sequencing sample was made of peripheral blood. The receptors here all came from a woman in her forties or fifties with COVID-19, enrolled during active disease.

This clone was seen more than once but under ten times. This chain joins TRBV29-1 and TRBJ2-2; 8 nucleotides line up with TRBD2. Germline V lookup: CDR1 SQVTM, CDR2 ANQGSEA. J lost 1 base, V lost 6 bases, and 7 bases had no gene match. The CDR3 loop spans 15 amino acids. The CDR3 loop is CSVNLSGKNTGELFF. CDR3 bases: TGCAGCGTCAACCTTAGCGGGAAGAACACCGGGGAGCTGTTTTTT.

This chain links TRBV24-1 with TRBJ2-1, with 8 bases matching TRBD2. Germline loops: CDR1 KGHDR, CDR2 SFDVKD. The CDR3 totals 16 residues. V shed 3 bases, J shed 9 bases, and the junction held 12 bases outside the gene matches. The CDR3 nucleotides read TGTGCCACCAGTGATCCCCTTGGGACTAGTTCAGGTGAGCAGTTCTTC. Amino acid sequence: CATSDPLGTSSGEQFF.